These 9 T cell receptor beta chains share one sample of origin, sequenced in a study of human T cells and chemical hapten exposure. In TCRdb, the RACE reads were re-called with MiXCR into one record per CDR3 protein. Of fewer than 95,000 distinct CDR3 sequences in the sample, 11% were seen once. Time point of the sample: patch test 2, 6 weeks after DPC sensitization. The sample's treatment: therapeutic diphenylcyclopropenone sensitization with weekly scalp DPC. This material consisted of whole blood, taken in connection with sensitization to the hapten diphenylcyclopropenone (DPC). These receptors came from a middle-aged man with alopecia areata. Some clones in this sample may be carry-over from other donors' samples.

This clonotype came up a few times. The chain links TRBV11-1 to TRBJ2-3; D is unresolved. V was shortened by 3 bases and J by 7 bases, with 8 bases between the two germline ends. This CDR3 contains 12 residues. The germline V gene encodes CDR1 SGHAT and CDR2 FQDESV (reference sequence). The CDR3 loop is CASSLGLNTQYF. The DNA for the CDR3 is TGTGCCAGCAGCTTGGGGTTAAATACGCAGTATTTT.

This clonotype was observed a handful of times. CDR3 amino acids: CASSPRRQGPDTQYF. DNA for the CDR3: TGTGCCAGCAGCCCCCGACGACAGGGGCCAGATACGCAGTATTTT. The rearrangement joins TRBV4-2 to TRBJ2-3, with 8 bases identical to TRBD1. Trimming removed 4 bases from V and 4 bases from J; junction bases left unmatched: 7. The CDR3 is 15 amino acids. CDR1 LGHNA and CDR2 YNFKEQ come from the germline V gene.

Remarks on this clonotype: One junction end disagrees with the germline gene, perhaps due to a read error. V gene TRBV6-2 or TRBV6-3 combines with J gene TRBJ2-1; 11 nucleotides agree with TRBD2. CDR3 length equals 17 residues. Germline CDR1 reads MNHEY; CDR2 reads SVGEGT. The DNA of the CDR3 is TGTGCCTGCAGTAATCCCGTCACTAGCGGGAGAGGTAGTGAGCAGTTCTTC. This gives the protein CACSNPVTSGRGSEQFF.

This clonotype was seen a handful of times. This rearrangement joins TRBV6-5 to TRBJ2-7; D is unresolved. Trimming cost V 6 bases and J 4 bases, with 16 bases left between them. CDR3 length equals 14 residues. Germline-derived CDR1 and CDR2 are MNHEY and SVGAGI. The CDR3 sequence is CASSLEPRNYEQYF. CDR3 nucleotides: TGTGCCAGCAGCTTGGAGCCTAGGAATTACGAGCAGTACTTC.

This clonotype has a handful of counts. The chain couples TRBV25-1 to TRBJ2-3; possible D gene TRBD1, 5 bases. The CDR3 covers 16 residues. V shed 0 bases and J shed 3 bases, with 13 bases lying between them. CDR1 is MGHDK, CDR2 SYGVNS, per germline. The CDR3 DNA reads TGTGCCAGCAGTGAATATATAGGGGTTACGACAGATACGCAGTATTTT. Protein product: CASSEYIGVTTDTQYF.

In this sample, this clonotype turned up a few times. The chain uses TRBV7-2 and TRBJ1-5; D unclear. Between the trimmed V and J ends, which lost 5 bases and 0 bases, there was a span of 11 bases. The germline gives CDR1 SGHTA, CDR2 FQGNSA. The CDR3 is 15 amino acids. CDR3 nucleotide sequence: TGTGCCAGCAGCGAGTCAACAAATAGCAATCAGCCCCAGCATTTT. Encoded protein: CASSESTNSNQPQHF.

The chain employs TRBV2 and TRBJ2-5, with 8 positions matching TRBD2. CDR3 size: 12 residues. With 4 bases clipped from V and 5 bases from J, the junction kept 0 bases outside the gene matches. Germline V gene sequence: CDR1 SNHLY, CDR2 FYNNEI. CDR3 protein: CASSGLAETQYF. CDR3 nucleotides: TGTGCCAGCAGTGGACTAGCGGAGACCCAGTACTTC.

This clonotype has at least ten counts. The chain uses TRBV24-1 and TRBJ2-3; D unresolved. V shed 5 bases and J shed 4 bases, with 9 bases lying between them. The CDR3 is 13 amino acids. Germline CDR1 and CDR2: KGHDR and SFDVKD. The CDR3 reads CATSGPTADTQYF. DNA of the CDR3: TGTGCCACCAGTGGCCCTACAGCAGATACGCAGTATTTT.

This clonotype was recorded at least ten times. The genes are TRBV3-1 and TRBJ1-2; D is perhaps TRBD1 (5 bases). Per the germline V gene, CDR1 is LGHDT and CDR2 is YNNKEL (reference sequence). This CDR3 comprises 13 residues. V was trimmed by 2 bases and J by 2 bases, leaving 6 bases between them. CDR3 in amino acids: CASSQTGNYGYTF. The CDR3 DNA reads as TGTGCCAGCAGCCAAACAGGCAACTATGGCTACACCTTC. The entire variable domain, with the rest obtained from reference TRBV3-1 and TRBJ1-2, is as follows: DTAVSQTPKYLVTQMGNDKSIKCEQNLGHDTMYWYKQDSKKFLKIMFSYNNKELIINETVPNRFSPKSPDKAHLNLHINSLELGDSAVYFCASSQTGNYGYTFGSGTRLTVV.